The 3 T cell receptor beta chains below come from one sample, sequenced in a study of identifying expanded T cells in peripheral blood. Clones were sequenced by immunoSEQ multiplex PCR, and TCRdb holds only the in-frame ones, with some missing. The table lists about 89,000 clones, about 87% of them singletons, with 3% to 4% in the top ten. Sequencing was performed on blood. These receptors were taken from a person aged 18 to 70 in good health.

This clone is a singleton in its sample. The chain uses TRBV11-3 and TRBJ2-3; the match to TRBD1 covers 12 bases. The V gene end was trimmed by 5 bases and the J gene end by 6 bases; junction bases not matched to a gene: 6. Germline V gives CDR1 SGHNT, CDR2 YENEEA. The CDR3 is made up of 15 amino acids. In nucleotides, the CDR3 is TGTGCCAGCAGCGCCCGGGACAGGGGGCTGGATACGCAGTATTTT. Translation: CASSARDRGLDTQYF.

V is TRBV28 and J is TRBJ2-7; D is unclear. Per the germline V gene, CDR1 is MDHEN and CDR2 is SYDVKM. The CDR3 loop spans 11 amino acids. The V end lost 8 bases, the J end lost 3 bases, and 8 bases lay between the germline ends. The CDR3 sequence is CASGVNYEQYF. Here the CDR3 DNA reads TGTGCCAGCGGAGTTAACTACGAGCAGTACTTC.

This chain joins TRBV7-9 and TRBJ1-4, with TRBD1 matching over 8 bases. The CDR3 is made up of 18 amino acids. The V and J ends lost 5 bases and 0 bases, in that order; junction bases with no gene match: 11. Germline assignment: CDR1 SEHNR and CDR2 FQNEAQ (reference sequence). Here the CDR3 DNA reads TGTGCCAGCAGCCGCAGTCCAGGGGGCCGAGCAACTAATGAAAAACTGTTTTTT. Amino acids: CASSRSPGGRATNEKLFF.